The T cell receptor (beta chain) under discussion was sequenced for a study of tumor-infiltrating lymphocytes in oesophageal squamous cell carcinoma. CDR3 length: 16 residues. V lost 0 bases and J 5 bases, leaving 14 bases between the germline ends. Per the germline V gene, CDR1 is ENHRY and CDR2 is SYGVKD. TCRdb reprocessed the reads with MiXCR, giving one entry per CDR3 protein. The sample consists of 12,000 or so distinct CDR3 sequences, around 50% of them appearing once. The sequenced sample consisted of blood. The TCR sequence derives from a female donor with esophageal squamous cell carcinoma. The chain couples TRBV10-3 to TRBJ1-5; tentative D call: TRBD1 (6 bases). CDR3 DNA sequence: TGTGCCATCAGTGAGTCGGGTGGGGGCGTATATCAGCCCCAGCATTTT. Encoded protein: CAISESGGGVYQPQHF.